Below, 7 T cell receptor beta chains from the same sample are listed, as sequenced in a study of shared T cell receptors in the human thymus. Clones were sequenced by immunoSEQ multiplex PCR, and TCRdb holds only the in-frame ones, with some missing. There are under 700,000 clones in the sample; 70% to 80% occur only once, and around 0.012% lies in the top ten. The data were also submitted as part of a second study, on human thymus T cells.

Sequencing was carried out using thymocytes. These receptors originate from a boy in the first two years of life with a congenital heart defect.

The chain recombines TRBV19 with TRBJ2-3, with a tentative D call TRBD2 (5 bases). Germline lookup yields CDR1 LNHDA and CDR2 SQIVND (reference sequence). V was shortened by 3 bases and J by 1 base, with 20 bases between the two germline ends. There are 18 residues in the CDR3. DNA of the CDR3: TGTGCCAGTAGTATGGTGGGAACGGAGCGGAGTTGCACAGATACGCAGTATTTT. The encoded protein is CASSMVGTERSCTDTQYF.

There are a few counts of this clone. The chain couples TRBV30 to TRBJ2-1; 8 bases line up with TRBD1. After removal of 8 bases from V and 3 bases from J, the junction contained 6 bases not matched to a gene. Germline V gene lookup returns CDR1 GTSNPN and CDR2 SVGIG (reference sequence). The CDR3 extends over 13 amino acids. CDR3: CATEGQGYNEQFF. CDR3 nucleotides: TGTGCCACCGAAGGACAGGGCTACAATGAGCAGTTCTTC.

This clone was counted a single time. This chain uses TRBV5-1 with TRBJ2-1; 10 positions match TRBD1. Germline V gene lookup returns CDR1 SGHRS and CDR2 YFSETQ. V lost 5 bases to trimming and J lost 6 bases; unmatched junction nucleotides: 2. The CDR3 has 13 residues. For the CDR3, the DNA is TGCGCCAGCAGGGACAGGGGGGGCAATGAGCAGTTCTTC. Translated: CASRDRGGNEQFF.

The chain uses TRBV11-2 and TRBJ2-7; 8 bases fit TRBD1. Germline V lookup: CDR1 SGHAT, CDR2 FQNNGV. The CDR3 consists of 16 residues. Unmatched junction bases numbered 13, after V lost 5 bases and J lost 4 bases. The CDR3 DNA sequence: TGTGCCAGCAGCCGAATACTCCGGGACAGGACGTACGAGCAGTACTTC. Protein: CASSRILRDRTYEQYF. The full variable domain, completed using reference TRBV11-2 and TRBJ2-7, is EAGVAQSPRYKIIEKRQSVAFWCNPISGHATLYWYQQILGQGPKLLIQFQNNGVVDDSQLPKDRFSAERLKGVDSTLKIQPAKLEDSAVYLCASSRILRDRTYEQYFGPGTRLTVT.

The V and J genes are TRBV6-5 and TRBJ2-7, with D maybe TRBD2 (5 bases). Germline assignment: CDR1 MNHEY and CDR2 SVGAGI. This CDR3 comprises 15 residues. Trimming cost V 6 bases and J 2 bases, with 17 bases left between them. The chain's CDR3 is CASRPGLPPAYEQYF. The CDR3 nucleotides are TGTGCCAGCAGACCTGGACTCCCCCCGGCCTACGAGCAGTACTTC.

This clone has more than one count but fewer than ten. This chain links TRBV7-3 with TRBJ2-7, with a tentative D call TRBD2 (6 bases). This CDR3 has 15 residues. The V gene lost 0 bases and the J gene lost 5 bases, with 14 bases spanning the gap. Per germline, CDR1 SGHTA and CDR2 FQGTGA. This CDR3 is CASSLTGGRGDEQYF. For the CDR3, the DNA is TGTGCCAGCAGCTTAACTGGAGGGAGAGGGGACGAGCAGTACTTC.

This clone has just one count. This CDR3 is CATAGTELYEQYF. The CDR3 DNA reads TGTGCCACCGCCGGGACAGAACTTTACGAGCAGTACTTC. This chain uses TRBV27 with TRBJ2-7; 7 nucleotides match TRBD1. Germline V CDR1 and CDR2: MNHEY, SMNVEV (reference sequence). V dropped 10 bases and J dropped 4; count of bases not matched to a gene: 10. The CDR3 runs 13 residues.